Listed here are 4 T cell receptor beta chains from one sample, sequenced in a study of TIL therapy for anti-PD-1-resistant metastatic lung cancer. The immunoSEQ assay was v3. Profiling relied on immunoSEQ multiplex PCR, and the TCRdb table lists in-frame clones only, not all of them. The sample contains under 70,000 clones, around 90% of which appear only once. The time point is: pre-treatment sample, taken before nivolumab and TIL therapy. The specimen was blood, collected at baseline. The receptors come from a person between 25 and 79 years old with non-small cell lung cancer.

The V and J genes are TRBV6-6 and TRBJ1-3; TRBD1 is a possible D gene (6 bases). The CDR3 runs 15 residues. The germline V gene encodes CDR1 MNHNY and CDR2 SVGAGI (reference sequence). The ends were cut back, 5 bases at V and 0 bases at J, with 11 bases in the middle. CDR3 nucleotide sequence: TGTGCCAGCAGTACCAACAGGGTCTCTGGAAACACCATATATTTT. Protein sequence: CASSTNRVSGNTIYF.

The rearrangement links TRBV19 to TRBJ2-7, with 11 bases lining up with TRBD1. V shed 3 bases and J 3 bases; nucleotides not matched to a gene: 4. Germline lookup yields CDR1 LNHDA and CDR2 SQIVND (reference sequence). This CDR3 is built from 15 residues. This CDR3 reads CASSIAGQGVYEQYF. CDR3 DNA: TGTGCCAGTAGTATCGCGGGACAGGGGGTCTACGAGCAGTACTTC.

This chain connects TRBV6-1 to TRBJ2-1; unclear D gene. Germline V gives CDR1 MNHNS, CDR2 SASEGT. The ends were cut back, 4 bases at V and 8 bases at J, with 21 bases in the middle. This CDR3 contains 16 residues. As DNA, the CDR3 is TGTGCCAGCAGTGGACCCTTTACCCCTCGAGGCGATGAGCAGTTCTTC. Protein product: CASSGPFTPRGDEQFF.

V usage is TRBV5-1 and J usage is TRBJ2-3; 7 nucleotides agree with TRBD1. Germline values: CDR1 SGHRS, CDR2 YFSETQ. The J segment lost 1 base and the V segment lost 4 bases, leaving 6 bases of the junction unmatched. The CDR3 totals 15 residues. The CDR3, as DNA: TGCGCCAGCAGCCCGGGACAGCTAGGCACAGATACGCAGTATTTT. This sequence encodes CASSPGQLGTDTQYF.